This entry lists 28 T cell receptor beta chains sequenced from one sample in a study of blood T cell repertoires in COVID-19. The repertoire was sequenced with immunoSEQ multiplex PCR; TCRdb's copy has only in-frame clones and lacks some. Of 120,000 or so clones detected, about 80% appear once; the ten largest clones hold 25%. The specimen was peripheral blood. The receptors here all came from a human donor in a cohort sampled during active COVID-19.

This chain joins TRBV11-2 and TRBJ2-5, with 8 bases lining up with TRBD2. Germline lookup yields CDR1 SGHAT and CDR2 FQNNGV. Unmatched junction bases numbered 11, after V lost 5 bases and J lost 0 bases. CDR3 length: 17 amino acids. CDR3 nucleotide sequence: TGTGCCAGCAGCCCCCGCGGCGGCGGGAGGTACCAAGAGACCCAGTACTTC. It yields the protein CASSPRGGGRYQETQYF.

The genes are TRBV5-4 and TRBJ2-5; D gene unclear. From germline, CDR1 is SGHNT and CDR2 YYREEE (reference sequence). Deletions cut 0 bases from V and 4 bases from J, with 7 bases between. The CDR3 totals 13 residues. DNA of the CDR3: TGTGCCAGCAGCTTGGCCGGGTCAGAGACCCAGTACTTC. Its protein is CASSLAGSETQYF.

The chain is built from TRBV30 and TRBJ2-7, with TRBD2 matching 9 bases. The CDR3 consists of 15 residues. V shed 2 bases and J 3 bases; nucleotides not matched to a gene: 8. Per the germline V gene, CDR1 is GTSNPN and CDR2 is SVGIG (reference sequence). The CDR3, as DNA: TGTGCCTGGAGTCGACTAGCGGATAACTTCTACGAGCAGTACTTC. Protein sequence: CAWSRLADNFYEQYF.

This clone occurred a few times. The gene calls are TRBV19 and TRBJ1-2; tentative D call: TRBD1 (6 bases). The CDR3 is 14 residues long. Trimming stripped 7 bases from V and 8 bases from J, with 20 bases between. Germline V gene sequence: CDR1 LNHDA, CDR2 SQIVND (reference sequence). CDR3: CASTSSDSPWGYTF. The CDR3 region has the DNA TGTGCCAGTACCTCATCGGACAGCCCCTGGGGCTACACCTTC.

The rearrangement joins TRBV19 to TRBJ1-5; 7 nucleotides match TRBD1. Germline trimming cut 4 bases from V and 7 bases from J; bases unmatched to any gene: 7. CDR1 is LNHDA and CDR2 is SQIVND in the germline V gene (reference sequence). This CDR3 spans 14 amino acids. The CDR3 loop reads CASSKRTGDQPQHF. CDR3 nucleotide sequence: TGTGCCAGTAGTAAACGGACAGGTGACCAGCCCCAGCATTTT.

The rearrangement joins TRBV7-3 to TRBJ2-4; D gene unclear. The V end was cut by 5 bases, the J end by 1 base, with 6 bases between. The CDR3 runs 13 residues. Germline V gene sequence: CDR1 SGHTA, CDR2 FQGTGA. CDR3 loop: CASSPSAKNIQYF. The CDR3 DNA follows: TGTGCCAGCAGCCCCTCGGCCAAAAACATTCAGTACTTC. Based on the CDR3 plus reference TRBV7-3 and TRBJ2-4, the full variable domain is GAGVSQTPSNKVTEKGKYVELRCDPISGHTALYWYRQSLGQGPEFLIYFQGTGAADDSGLPNDRFFAVRPEGSVSTLKIQRTERGDSAVYLCASSPSAKNIQYFGAGTRLSVL.

J is TRBJ2-6 and V is TRBV12-3 or TRBV12-4; D remains ambiguous. V gave up 8 bases and J gave up 0 bases, with 5 bases separating them. CDR3 length equals 13 residues. The CDR3 sequence: CASVVSGANVLTF. DNA of the CDR3: TGTGCCAGCGTAGTCTCTGGGGCCAACGTCCTGACTTTC.

The chain uses TRBV9 and TRBJ2-2; TRBD2 aligns across 12 bases. This CDR3 is 16 amino acids long. Germline V gene lookup returns CDR1 SGDLS and CDR2 YYNGEE. Trimming cost V 3 bases and J 7 bases; bases outside gene matches: 7. CDR3 sequence: CASSAGTSGRDGELFF. The CDR3 DNA reads as TGTGCCAGCAGCGCTGGGACTAGCGGGCGGGACGGGGAGCTGTTTTTT. The full variable domain, its missing parts supplied by reference TRBV9 and TRBJ2-2, is DSGVTQTPKHLITATGQRVTLRCSPRSGDLSVYWYQQSLDQGLQFLIQYYNGEERAKGNILERFSAQQFPDLHSELNLSSLELGDSALYFCASSAGTSGRDGELFFGEGSRLTVL.

This sequence joins TRBV28 and TRBJ2-1; D is possibly TRBD2 (6 bases). The CDR3 spans 14 residues. Germline V gene lookup returns CDR1 MDHEN and CDR2 SYDVKM. V shed 2 bases and J shed 6 bases, with 11 bases lying between them. CDR3 sequence reads: CASSLAGRGNEQFF. CDR3 in DNA: TGTGCCAGCAGTTTAGCGGGAAGGGGCAATGAGCAGTTCTTC.

This rearrangement joins TRBV27 to TRBJ2-1; 7 nucleotides line up with TRBD1. There are 15 residues in the CDR3. CDR1 is MNHEY and CDR2 is SMNVEV in the germline V gene (reference sequence). Germline trimming cut 5 bases from V and 7 bases from J; bases unmatched to any gene: 11. Written as DNA, the CDR3 is TGTGCCAGCAGTCCTCTTAGGGGGCCACAGAATGAGCAGTTCTTC. This sequence encodes CASSPLRGPQNEQFF.

The chain combines TRBV12-3 or TRBV12-4 with TRBJ2-4; D unresolved. V was trimmed by 3 bases and J by 4 bases, leaving 7 bases between them. The CDR3 length is 13 residues. CDR3 region: CASSLASKNIQYF. DNA of the CDR3: TGTGCCAGCAGTTTGGCCAGTAAAAACATTCAGTACTTC.

The chain recombines TRBV6-6 with TRBJ2-7; possibly TRBD1 for D (6 bases). With 6 bases removed from V and 1 base from J, the gap between germline ends came to 10 bases. Germline V lookup: CDR1 MNHNY, CDR2 SVGAGI (reference sequence). The CDR3 loop spans 13 amino acids. The CDR3: CASRTGNSYEQYF. In nucleotides, the CDR3 is TGTGCCAGCAGAACAGGGAATTCCTACGAGCAGTACTTC.

The gene calls are TRBV5-5 and TRBJ1-1; D may be TRBD1 (6 bases). Looked up from germline, CDR1 is SGHKS and CDR2 is YYEKEE (reference sequence). Trimming pared 4 bases from V and 3 bases from J, leaving 10 bases between. The CDR3 contains 13 residues. The CDR3 nucleotides read TGTGCCAGCAGCACGGACAGCCACACTGAAGCTTTCTTT. It translates to CASSTDSHTEAFF.

The chain employs TRBV5-1 and TRBJ1-2, with D hard to call. Between the trimmed V and J ends, which lost 2 bases and 6 bases, there was a span of 14 bases. CDR1 SGHRS and CDR2 YFSETQ come from the germline V gene. This CDR3 has 14 amino acids. The CDR3 loop reads CASSLRRPGDGYTF. The CDR3 region has the DNA TGCGCCAGCAGCTTACGACGGCCCGGGGATGGCTACACCTTC.

The DNA of the CDR3 is TGTGCCAGCAGCCGGACAGGGGGAAGGACCGGGGAGCTGTTTTTT. It codes for CASSRTGGRTGELFF. The genes are TRBV3-1 (or the pseudogene TRBV3-2) and TRBJ2-2; 10 bases map to TRBD1. The germline CDR1 and CDR2 sequences are LGHDT and YNNKEL (reference sequence). This CDR3 comprises 15 residues. Germline trimming cut 4 bases from V and 5 bases from J; bases unmatched to any gene: 4.

This clone showed up just once. The rearrangement uses TRBV30 and TRBJ2-7, with 7 bases that match TRBD2. The CDR3 is 16 amino acids. The germline V gene encodes CDR1 GTSNPN and CDR2 SVGIG (reference sequence). V gave up 0 bases and J gave up 2 bases; unmatched junction bases: 10. CDR3 sequence reads: CAWSVRGAGRPYEQYF. The CDR3 DNA follows: TGTGCCTGGAGTGTGCGGGGAGCGGGGAGGCCCTACGAGCAGTACTTC.

This chain connects TRBV12-3 or TRBV12-4 to TRBJ1-2, with D perhaps matching TRBD1 (5 bases). Trimming took 6 bases from V and 7 from J, leaving 15 bases between them. This CDR3 is built from 13 residues. Here the CDR3 reads CASSLMGLSGYTF. The CDR3 DNA reads TGTGCCAGCAGCCTGATGGGGCTAAGTGGCTACACCTTC.

This chain joins TRBV6-5 and TRBJ2-2, with D possibly TRBD1 on 5 matching bases. V lost 6 bases and J 7 bases, leaving 15 bases between the germline ends. The V gene's germline CDR1 is MNHEY and CDR2 SVGAGI. CDR3 length: 14 residues. CDR3 bases: TGTGCCAGCAGACATAACCAGGGTAACGGGGAGCTGTTTTTT. As protein: CASRHNQGNGELFF.

The V gene is TRBV11-1, the J gene TRBJ2-7; 12 bases match TRBD2. Germline CDR1 and CDR2: SGHAT and FQDESV (reference sequence). This CDR3 has 13 residues. V shed 3 bases and J 7 bases; nucleotides not matched to a gene: 1. CDR3 amino acids: CASSLTSGSEQYF. CDR3 bases: TGTGCCAGCAGCTTGACTAGCGGGAGTGAGCAGTACTTC.

This chain joins TRBV5-6 and TRBJ2-7; TRBD2 matches 10 bases. Germline assignment: CDR1 SGHDT and CDR2 YYEEEE. The trim removed 0 bases at V and 5 bases at J, leaving 5 bases unmatched. The CDR3 is 15 residues long. The CDR3 DNA sequence: TGTGCCAGCAGCTTGGAACTAGCGGGAACCCACGAGCAGTACTTC. Its protein product is CASSLELAGTHEQYF.

The V and J genes are TRBV1 and TRBJ2-3; the table gives TRBD2 as D, unverified against the DNA. TRBV1 represents a pseudogene. This CDR3 has 15 residues. CDR3 bases: TGCACCAGCAGCCTCCGACGGGGTAACACAGATACGCAGTATTTT. Translation gives CTSSLRRGNTDTQYF.

The genes are TRBV7-3 and TRBJ2-2; no reliable D call. The CDR3 length is 15 residues. Trimming stripped 0 bases from V and 2 bases from J, with 7 bases between. CDR1 and CDR2 from the germline V gene are SGHTA and FQGTGA. CDR3 nucleotide sequence: TGTGCCAGCAGCTTAACGGGCCCCAACACCGGGGAGCTGTTTTTT. Amino acids: CASSLTGPNTGELFF.

The gene calls are TRBV7-9 and TRBJ2-1; 7 positions agree with TRBD2. CDR3 length equals 17 residues. From germline, CDR1 is SEHNR and CDR2 FQNEAQ (reference sequence). Trimming at V came to 5 bases and at J to 0 bases, leaving 10 bases not matched to a gene. The CDR3, as DNA: TGTGCCAGCAGCCCTAGAGCGGGATTTACCTCCTACAATGAGCAGTTCTTC. It yields the protein CASSPRAGFTSYNEQFF.

This clone was detected a few times. The chain combines TRBV9 with TRBJ1-6; 8 nucleotides match TRBD1. Germline-derived CDR1 and CDR2 are SGDLS and YYNGEE. V trimming: 3 bases; J trimming: 7 bases; junction bases outside the gene matches: 3. The CDR3 sequence is 14 residues long. CDR3 DNA: TGTGCCAGCAGCGCTCAGGGGGCAAATTCACCCCTCCACTTT. Translation: CASSAQGANSPLHF. Looking up the rest from reference TRBV9 and TRBJ1-6 gives the full variable domain: DSGVTQTPKHLITATGQRVTLRCSPRSGDLSVYWYQQSLDQGLQFLIQYYNGEERAKGNILERFSAQQFPDLHSELNLSSLELGDSALYFCASSAQGANSPLHFGNGTRLTVT.

V and J are TRBV5-1 and TRBJ2-1; maybe TRBD1 (7 bases). The ends were cut back, 6 bases at V and 2 bases at J, with 27 bases in the middle. Germline V gene sequence: CDR1 SGHRS, CDR2 YFSETQ. The CDR3 has 19 residues. CDR3 sequence (DNA): TGCGCCAGCACCGAACGTCCCGGCAGGGGGGCAACTACCTACAATGAGCAGTTCTTC. This gives the protein CASTERPGRGATTYNEQFF.

CDR3 coding DNA: TGTGCCAGCAGCTCCCGGACAGGGTCAAACACCATATATTTT. Protein: CASSSRTGSNTIYF. This chain joins TRBV7-9 and TRBJ1-3; TRBD1 matches at 8 bases. CDR1 SEHNR and CDR2 FQNEAQ come from the germline V gene (reference sequence). CDR3 length: 14 amino acids. J gave up 6 bases and V 4 bases, and 5 bases lay outside the gene matches.

The chain combines TRBV7-9 with TRBJ1-1; no clear D. The CDR3 is made up of 14 amino acids. The germline V gene has CDR1 SEHNR and CDR2 FQNEAQ (reference sequence). V was clipped by 5 bases and J by 1 base, with 11 bases between them. The CDR3: CASSTTTRNTEAFF. The CDR3 DNA is TGTGCCAGCAGCACCACGACAAGGAACACTGAAGCTTTCTTT.

The chain carries TRBV21-1 and TRBJ2-1; the D segment call TRBD2 is taken from the table without a DNA check. TRBV21-1 is termed a pseudogene. The CDR3 spans 16 residues. The CDR3 DNA is TGTGCCAGCAGCCCTGTCCGGGCGGGGGGATACAATGAGCAGTTCTTC. Its translation is CASSPVRAGGYNEQFF.